These T cell receptor beta chains were read from a single sample in a study of immune evolution from preneoplasia to lung adenocarcinoma. Here immunoSEQ multiplex PCR was the method, and the copy in TCRdb shows in-frame clones only, minus some. The table has approximately 4,500 clones, roughly four fifths seen once. The sample taken for sequencing was FFPE lung adenocarcinoma in situ tissue. These receptors all stem from a person aged 70 to 80 with lung adenocarcinoma. The CDR3 runs from the conserved cysteine through the conserved F or W. Each record gives: clone size, D gene, J gene, V gene, CDR3 DNA, CDR3 protein. D genes are given only for firm matches. Only part of the rows carry a size: once, few, many, or a class if the clone is expanded.

. | TRBD1 | TRBJ2-2 | TRBV2 | TGTGCCACCACCCCCATGACAGGGGGCGGCGGGGGGCTGTTTTTT | CATTPMTGGGGGLFF
once | TRBD2 | TRBJ2-1 | TRBV28 | TGTGCCAGCAGTTCGTCTAGCGGGGACGGCTATGAGCAGTTCTTC | CASSSSSGDGYEQFF
. | . | TRBJ2-1 | TRBV7-7 | TGTGCTAGCAGCTTAGAACGCGGGAATGAGCAGTTCTTC | CASSLERGNEQFF
. | . | TRBJ2-1 | TRBV28 | TGTGCCAGCAGTTTCCGGGATACATCGTTCTTC | CASSFRDTSFF
few | TRBD1 | TRBJ2-7 | TRBV11-3 | TGTGCCAGCAGCTTATCGACAGGGTTTGCCTACGAGCAGTACTTC | CASSLSTGFAYEQYF
. | . | TRBJ1-3 | TRBV19 | TGTGCCAGTAGTATCACGCAGGGGTCTGGAAACACCATATATTTT | CASSITQGSGNTIYF
. | TRBD2 | TRBJ2-3 | TRBV28 | TGTGCCAGCAGTTGGGGACTAGCGGGAGGTGATGGGACAGATACGCAGTATTTT | CASSWGLAGGDGTDTQYF
. | . | TRBJ1-2 | TRBV28 | TGTGCCAGCAGCCAACACCCGTCCCTAGGCTACACCTTC | CASSQHPSLGYTF
once | TRBD2 | TRBJ2-7 | TRBV11-2 | TGTGCCAGCAGCCCGCGGGGGGGGATTGGCGAGCAGTACTTC | CASSPRGGIGEQYF
. | TRBD1 | TRBJ1-5 | TRBV7-6 | TGTGCCAGCAGCGCCACAGGGGGCCCCCAGCATTTT | CASSATGGPQHF
. | . | TRBJ2-7 | TRBV5-1 | TGCGCCAGCAGCTTTGGGCAGGGGACCTACGAGCAGTACTTC | CASSFGQGTYEQYF
. | . | TRBJ2-7 | TRBV20-1 | TGCAGTGCTAGGGGTTTCTACGAGCAGTACTTC | CSARGFYEQYF
once | . | TRBJ2-7 | TRBV28 | TGTGCCAGCAGGGACGGAGGGGAGCAGTACTTC | CASRDGGEQYF
. | . | TRBJ2-7 | TRBV28 | TGTGCCAGCACCCCAACAAGAGGAGAGCAGTACTTC | CASTPTRGEQYF
. | . | TRBJ1-1 | TRBV28 | TGTGCCAGCAGTTCCCCCTCACAGGGTATGAACACTGAAGCTTTCTTT | CASSSPSQGMNTEAFF
few | . | TRBJ1-1 | TRBV29-1 | TGCAGCGTTGATAACACTGAAGCTTTCTTT | CSVDNTEAFF
. | . | TRBJ1-2 | TRBV6-1 | TGTGCCAGCAGGGCAGGGTATGGCTACACCTTC | CASRAGYGYTF
. | . | TRBJ2-7 | TRBV5-1 | TGCGCCAGCAGCTTCACGCGGGACGAGCAGTACTTC | CASSFTRDEQYF
. | . | TRBJ1-1 | TRBV18 | TGTGCCAGCTCGTCTACAGGGACCACTGAAGCTTTCTTT | CASSSTGTTEAFF
. | . | TRBJ1-2 | TRBV6-5 | TGTGCCAGCAGTGAAGGACAGAACTATGGCTACACCTTC | CASSEGQNYGYTF
. | . | TRBJ2-5 | TRBV28 | TGTGCCAGCAGAACCGGGGCCCAAGAGACCCAGTACTTC | CASRTGAQETQYF
. | TRBD1 | TRBJ2-7 | TRBV6-1 | TGTGCCAGCAGTGAAGAGACAGGGAGCTCCTACGAGCAGTACTTC | CASSEETGSSYEQYF
few | . | TRBJ2-5 | TRBV18 | TGTGCCAGCTCACCCTCCGGACAGCGGTGGGGCGGCCAGTACTTC | CASSPSGQRWGGQYF
. | . | TRBJ1-5 | TRBV6-1 | TGTGCCAGCAGTGTTAAAAGGGGAAGTCAGCCCCAGCATTTT | CASSVKRGSQPQHF
once | TRBD2 | TRBJ2-5 | TRBV5-1 | TGCGCCAGCTCCCGAGATTCCAGCGGGGGAGGAGAGACCCAGTACTTC | CASSRDSSGGGETQYF
. | TRBD1 | TRBJ1-4 | TRBV10-2 | TGCGCCAGCAGTGGTGGGACAGGGACTGAAAAACTGTTTTTT | CASSGGTGTEKLFF
. | . | TRBJ1-2 | TRBV11-2 | TGTGCCAGCAGCTTAGTAACGCCCCGCTACACCTTC | CASSLVTPRYTF
. | . | TRBJ1-3 | TRBV27 | TGTGCCAGCACAGACAGCCTGGGTGGAAACACCATATATTTT | CASTDSLGGNTIYF
. | . | TRBJ2-3 | TRBV5-6 | TGTGCCAGCAGCTCCCAGGGTCAAGATACGCAGTATTTT | CASSSQGQDTQYF
. | . | TRBJ2-5 | TRBV9 | TGTGCCAGCAGCAAAGCACCGGAGGCCCAAGAGACCCAGTACTTC | CASSKAPEAQETQYF
few | . | TRBJ2-1 | TRBV19 | TGTGCCAGCCGGGATAATTTGGGAAGGAACAATGAGCAGTTCTTC | CASRDNLGRNNEQFF
. | . | TRBJ2-7 | TRBV6-1 | TGTGCCAGTAGCCTCGGGCGTTCCTACGAGCAGTACTTC | CASSLGRSYEQYF
few | TRBD2 | TRBJ2-2 | TRBV29-1 | TGCAGCGTGGCAGCGGGGGCTCGGAGCACCGGGGAGCTGTTTTTT | CSVAAGARSTGELFF
. | . | TRBJ1-2 | TRBV29-1 | TGCAGCGTTGTAATTACAGGAACTTACACCTTC | CSVVITGTYTF
. | . | TRBJ2-3 | TRBV5-1 | TGCGCCAGCACCCTGCCAGGGACTGGTGCAGATACGCAGTATTTT | CASTLPGTGADTQYF
. | TRBD1 | TRBJ1-4 | TRBV5-4 | TGTGCCAGCAGCTTGGTCGGGACAGGGGGCAATAATGAAAAACTGTTTTTT | CASSLVGTGGNNEKLFF
. | . | TRBJ1-1 | TRBV5-1 | TGCGCCAGCAGCTTGGCCCTCGGACGGTCGAACACTGAAGCTTTCTTT | CASSLALGRSNTEAFF
. | . | TRBJ2-2 | TRBV28 | TGTGCCAGCGCCAGGGACACCGGGGAGCTGTTTTTT | CASARDTGELFF
. | TRBD1 | TRBJ2-7 | TRBV5-1 | TGCGCCAGTCAGGGACAGGGGCACGAGCAGTACTTC | CASQGQGHEQYF
. | . | TRBJ2-7 | TRBV27 | TGTGCCAGCAGTTTACTCGGGGCCTCTAAGTACGAGCAGTACTTC | CASSLLGASKYEQYF
. | . | TRBJ2-1 | TRBV9 | TGTGCCAGCTCGGAAGACTCCTACAATGAGCAGTTCTTC | CASSEDSYNEQFF
. | . | TRBJ1-1 | TRBV2 | TGTGCCAGCAGCCAGGGGCCGAACACTGAAGCTTTCTTT | CASSQGPNTEAFF
. | . | TRBJ1-4 | TRBV5-1 | TGCGCCAGCAGCTTGGATGGGCGGCCTAATGAAAAACTGTTTTTT | CASSLDGRPNEKLFF
. | . | TRBJ2-5 | TRBV27 | TGTGCTCAGGGGCCCGAAGAGACCCAGTACTTC | CAQGPEETQYF
. | . | TRBJ1-1 | TRBV27 | TGTGCCAGCAGAACCAGGGTGGGCACTGAAGCTTTCTTT | CASRTRVGTEAFF
. | . | TRBJ2-1 | TRBV19 | TGTGCCACCACCCGAAGAGAGGGGAATGAGCAGTTCTTC | CATTRREGNEQFF
. | . | TRBJ2-6 | TRBV7-3 | TGTGCCAGCAGCTTACAGCCTCCCGCTGGGGCCAACGTCCTGACTTTC | CASSLQPPAGANVLTF
. | . | TRBJ1-5 | TRBV5-8 | TGTGCCGCGATAAGACAGGACAATCAGCCCCAGCATTTT | CAAIRQDNQPQHF
. | . | TRBJ1-2 | TRBV7-9 | TGTGCCAGCAGCTTGGCTGAACGGAACTATGGCTACACCTTC | CASSLAERNYGYTF
. | . | TRBJ2-1 | TRBV5-1 | TGCGCCAGCAGCTTTGCGACCAGACAGGATTTCTACAATGAGCAGTTCTTC | CASSFATRQDFYNEQFF
. | TRBD2 | TRBJ2-7 | TRBV5-1 | TGCGCCAGCAGCTATACGGGAGGAAGCTACGAGCAGTACTTC | CASSYTGGSYEQYF